This T cell receptor beta chain derives from a study of metastatic and nonmetastatic thyroid tumors (dated by TCRdb to about 2020). Background on the whole study: Repertoires from peripheral blood and from tumor or nodule tissue samples of malignant and benign thyroid patients were compared.

The library relied on PCR. Sequenced using an Illumina HiSeq 4000. High-throughput sequencing was used to profile the TCR beta-chain CDR3 region of every patient. Turning to the authors' computational methods: Drawing on CDR3 differences between clinicopathological groups, the researchers built a classifier meant to tell apart patients with distant-metastatic papillary thyroid cancer. The Shannon index was used to measure repertoire diversity, and the Morisita-Horn index was used to measure how similar tumor and blood repertoires were. TCRdb reprocessing: public reads trimmed at Q25 with fastp, clones called with MiXCR, in-frame beta chains kept. The V and J calls and clone size come from TCRdb's table, not from the authors' own analysis. The sample yields around 23,000 clones; approximately 30% were counted once. The ten largest account for 15% to 20% of the sample. None of the patients had been given any treatment before thyroid surgery. Patient clinical samples collected from about 2011 to 2019 were retrospectively analysed using T-cell receptor beta sequencing.

V loses 5 bases of germline sequence and J loses 10 bases, and the interval between the two ends is 21 bases. The germline V gene provides CDR1 MNHNS and CDR2 SASEGT. The CDR3 is 16 amino acids long, termini counted. Of all the DNA, just the CDR3 is kept, 48 bases in frame from base 1. Findings and caveats that apply to the study as a whole: In both blood and tumor samples, malignant tumors were reported to have significantly higher TCR beta diversity than benign nodules.

Concerning this clone: The antigen it recognizes is unknown. No conserved phenylalanine or tryptophan is present at the end of the CDR3, so a read error is the likely explanation.

The source of this sequence is a female donor with papillary thyroid cancer or a benign thyroid nodule (not recorded which). Some clones in this sample may be carry-over from other donors' samples. Sequences were obtained from blood. The chain is encoded by TRBV6-1 joined to TRBJ1-6; matching of 6 bases hints at TRBD1 as the D gene. The CDR3 protein is CASSNAVGHGSSPLHY. The DNA sequence is as follows: TGTGCCAGCAGTAACGCCGTGGGACACGGGAGCTCACCCCTCCACTAT.